These 28 T cell receptor beta chains were all obtained from the same sample, sequenced in a study of T cell clones after liver transplantation. The protocol was immunoSEQ multiplex PCR, while the TCRdb copy is restricted to in-frame clones and leaves out a portion. The sample includes around 60,000 clones, 70% to 75% seen only once; the top ten take roughly 15%. Sequenced here: CD4+ T cells from blood, sampled before liver transplant. The receptors originated from a human donor who received a liver transplant.

The chain couples TRBV25-1 to TRBJ1-5; D perhaps matches TRBD1 (6 bases). Germline CDR1 MGHDK, CDR2 SYGVNS. The CDR3 has 15 residues. V shed 4 bases and J shed 1 base, with 11 bases lying between them. CDR3 coding DNA: TGTGCCAGCAGTGGAGGGGGTTCGAGCAATCAGCCCCAGCATTTT. It specifies CASSGGGSSNQPQHF.

This clone is labeled medium-sized. This rearrangement joins TRBV18 to TRBJ1-1, with D possibly TRBD1 on 5 matching bases. The CDR3 has 13 residues. Germline V gives CDR1 KGHSH, CDR2 LQKENI. With 6 bases removed from V and 3 bases from J, the gap between germline ends came to 11 bases. This chain's CDR3 is CASSQGSDTEAFF. The DNA for the CDR3 is TGTGCCAGCTCCCAGGGTTCGGACACTGAAGCTTTCTTT.

The chain joins TRBV6-6 to TRBJ2-7; 7 bases agree with TRBD1. Trimming took 5 bases from V and 9 from J; bases not matched to a gene: 10. The CDR3 covers 13 residues. Looked up from germline, CDR1 is MNHNY and CDR2 is SVGAGI (reference sequence). Here the CDR3 DNA reads TGTGCCAGCAGTAACCCACAGGGGTTAGGGCAGTACTTC. This sequence encodes CASSNPQGLGQYF.

The chain joins TRBV28 to TRBJ2-7; no firm D call. Germline CDR1 MDHEN, CDR2 SYDVKM. V gave up 4 bases and J gave up 3 bases, with 13 bases separating them. The CDR3 loop spans 14 amino acids. The CDR3 coding sequence is TGTGCCAGCAGTTCTAAACCCCTCATCTACGAGCAGTACTTC. It encodes CASSSKPLIYEQYF.

The V call is TRBV27, the J call TRBJ1-6; 7 bases match TRBD1. Per the germline V gene, CDR1 is MNHEY and CDR2 is SMNVEV (reference sequence). This CDR3 has 16 residues. V lost 5 bases and J lost 0; bases outside the gene matches: 4. CDR3 DNA sequence: TGTGCCAGCAGTCGCGAGGGGGCCTCCTATAATTCACCCCTCCACTTT. This encodes CASSREGASYNSPLHF.

The table lists this clone with a few counts. The chain is built from TRBV7-2 and TRBJ1-2; the D gene is possibly TRBD1 (6 bases). Germline assignment: CDR1 SGHTA and CDR2 FQGNSA. The CDR3 spans 13 residues. V was trimmed by 1 base and J by 4 bases, leaving 7 bases between them. CDR3 protein: CASSLGQVYGYTF. The CDR3 DNA follows: TGTGCCAGCAGCTTAGGACAGGTCTATGGCTACACCTTC.

This clone was seen only a few times. The chain is built from TRBV5-4 and TRBJ2-7; D remains ambiguous. CDR1 SGHNT and CDR2 YYREEE come from the germline V gene (reference sequence). The CDR3 sequence is 11 residues long. Trimming removed 4 bases from V and 4 bases from J, with 6 bases in between. CDR3 DNA sequence: TGTGCCAGCAGCGGTGCGTACGAGCAGTACTTC. Amino acids: CASSGAYEQYF. The complete variable domain, with remaining parts taken from reference TRBV5-4 and TRBJ2-7, reads ETGVTQSPTHLIKTRGQQVTLRCSSQSGHNTVSWYQQALGQGPQFIFQYYREEENGRGNFPPRFSGLQFPNYSSELNVNALELDDSALYLCASSGAYEQYFGPGTRLTVT.

Concerning this clone itself: This could be a read error, since a much larger clone is one nucleotide away. The same CDR3 can be traced to other DNA sequences in this sample. The chain combines TRBV4-2 with TRBJ1-3; D gene uncertain. The CDR3 is 15 residues long. Germline CDR1 reads LGHNA; CDR2 reads YNFKEQ. Trimming pared 4 bases from V and 8 bases from J, leaving 18 bases between. This chain's CDR3 is CASSLVEGRGDTIYF. CDR3 nucleotide sequence: TGTGCCAGCAGCCTAGTTGAGGGCCGAGGAGACACCATATATTTT.

The chain couples TRBV14 to TRBJ1-2; D not resolved. The CDR3 contains 13 residues. The V and J ends lost 4 bases and 8 bases respectively, with 14 bases between them. Germline CDR1 and CDR2: SGHDN and FVKESK. The DNA for the CDR3 is TGTGCCAGCAGCCCTGCCCCCGTGGCCGGCTACACCTTC. Protein product: CASSPAPVAGYTF.

This clone was seen more than once but under ten times. The chain joins TRBV28 to TRBJ1-3, with D hard to call. Germline V gene lookup returns CDR1 MDHEN and CDR2 SYDVKM. The CDR3 contains 12 residues. Trimming cost V 2 bases and J 4 bases, with 3 bases left between them. The DNA of the CDR3 is TGTGCCAGCAGTTTAGCGGGAAACACCATATATTTT. Its protein is CASSLAGNTIYF.

The table lists this clone with a few counts. V usage is TRBV5-4 and J usage is TRBJ2-3, with 9 nucleotides matching TRBD2. The germline gives CDR1 SGHNT, CDR2 YYREEE (reference sequence). This CDR3 comprises 17 residues. V lost 8 bases, J lost 6 bases, and 19 bases stayed unmatched. DNA for the CDR3: TGTGCCAGTAACCATGACGGTAGCGGGGGCTACATGGATACGCAGTATTTT. Translated, it gives CASNHDGSGGYMDTQYF.

This rearrangement joins TRBV7-2 to TRBJ2-5, with TRBD1 matching over 9 bases. V lost 3 bases and J lost 5; bases outside the gene matches: 1. Germline values: CDR1 SGHTA, CDR2 FQGNSA. The CDR3 extends over 13 amino acids. CDR3 residues: CASSLTGGETQYF. CDR3 in DNA: TGTGCCAGCAGCTTGACAGGGGGGGAGACCCAGTACTTC.

In its sample, this clone ranks as medium-sized (0.01 to 0.1%). An end of the junction does not agree with germline; a read error may underlie this. V is TRBV4-1 and J is TRBJ1-4; D unclear. CDR1 MGHRA and CDR2 YSYEKL come from the germline V gene. The CDR3 contains 14 residues. DNA of the CDR3: TGCGCCAGCACCCAAGGCGGGTTTAATGAAAAACTGTTTTTT. Its translation is CASTQGGFNEKLFF.

The chain couples TRBV28 to TRBJ1-6; TRBD1 is a possible D gene (5 bases). The ends were cut back, 5 bases at V and 0 bases at J, with 17 bases in the middle. Germline V gene lookup returns CDR1 MDHEN and CDR2 SYDVKM. This CDR3 is built from 18 residues. The CDR3 sequence is CASSLTVLQSSYNSPLHF. CDR3 bases: TGTGCCAGCAGTCTGACAGTGCTCCAGAGCTCCTATAATTCACCCCTCCACTTT.

The chain couples TRBV9 to TRBJ2-7; D might be TRBD2 (6 bases). CDR1 is SGDLS, CDR2 YYNGEE, per germline. Trimming stripped 0 bases from V and 7 bases from J, with 14 bases between. This CDR3 is built from 14 residues. The DNA of the CDR3 is TGTGCCAGCAGCGTAGGACTAGATCCCCTAGAGCAGTACTTC. Residues: CASSVGLDPLEQYF.

The V call is TRBV5-6, the J call TRBJ1-3, with TRBD1 matching over 9 bases. Germline lookup yields CDR1 SGHDT and CDR2 YYEEEE. V dropped 4 bases and J dropped 0; count of bases not matched to a gene: 5. The CDR3 contains 16 residues. The CDR3 DNA follows: TGTGCCAGCAGCGTTGACAGGGGGAACTCTGGAAACACCATATATTTT. Protein product: CASSVDRGNSGNTIYF.

J is TRBJ2-1 and V is TRBV28; D is ambiguous. The V and J ends lost 10 bases and 2 bases respectively, with 24 bases between them. CDR1 and CDR2 from the germline V gene are MDHEN and SYDVKM. This CDR3 region has 17 residues. Written as DNA, the CDR3 is TGTGCCACCCACCTTTCCAGACTGGGTAGCACCTACAATGAGCAGTTCTTC. It codes for CATHLSRLGSTYNEQFF. The full variable domain, with the rest looked up from reference TRBV28 and TRBJ2-1, is DVKVTQSSRYLVKRTGEKVFLECVQDMDHENMFWYRQDPGLGLRLIYFSYDVKMKEKGDIPEGYSVSREKKERFSLILESASTNQTSMYLCATHLSRLGSTYNEQFFGPGTRLTVL.

This clone is a singleton in its sample. This rearrangement joins TRBV10-3 to TRBJ1-5, with a weak D call TRBD1 (5 bases). This CDR3 is built from 12 residues. CDR1 is ENHRY and CDR2 is SYGVKD in the germline V gene. Trimming removed 10 bases from V and 4 bases from J, with 11 bases in between. CDR3 coding DNA: TGTGCCACACAGGTTCCGAATCAGCCCCAGCATTTT. Encoded protein: CATQVPNQPQHF.

The chain links TRBV2 to TRBJ1-1; 9 positions agree with TRBD1. Germline CDR1 SNHLY, CDR2 FYNNEI. CDR3 length: 13 residues. After removal of 6 bases from V and 5 bases from J, the junction contained 4 bases not matched to a gene. CDR3 region: CASREDRGTEAFF. CDR3 coding DNA: TGTGCCAGCAGGGAGGACAGGGGAACTGAAGCTTTCTTT.

This clone was recorded only once. This chain links TRBV10-3 with TRBJ2-3, with 12 bases that match TRBD2. Germline CDR1 reads ENHRY; CDR2 reads SYGVKD. The V gene end was trimmed by 6 bases and the J gene end by 6 bases; junction bases not matched to a gene: 4. CDR3 length equals 14 residues. CDR3 coding DNA: TGTGCCATCAGCCGACTAGCGGGGGAGGATACGCAGTATTTT. It encodes CAISRLAGEDTQYF.

This clone was found once. This chain joins TRBV7-9 and TRBJ1-1, with D perhaps matching TRBD1 (5 bases). CDR1 and CDR2 from the germline V gene are SEHNR and FQNEAQ (reference sequence). V was pared by 3 bases and J by 5 bases, with 10 bases between. The CDR3 sequence is 13 residues long. This CDR3 reads CASSFGGGTEAFF. CDR3 sequence (DNA): TGTGCCAGCAGCTTCGGGGGGGGGACTGAAGCTTTCTTT.

This clone was observed a single time. CDR3 sequence reads: CASSPRQGPYEQYF. The CDR3 coding sequence is TGTGCCAGCAGTCCTAGACAGGGCCCCTACGAGCAGTACTTC. The chain carries TRBV27 and TRBJ2-7; 7 bases line up with TRBD1. Germline V CDR1 and CDR2: MNHEY, SMNVEV (reference sequence). The CDR3 runs 14 residues. The V and J ends lost 5 bases and 2 bases, in that order; junction bases with no gene match: 6.

This chain uses TRBV10-1 with TRBJ2-1; 8 nucleotides align to TRBD1. Trimming at V came to 6 bases and at J to 3 bases, leaving 4 bases not matched to a gene. CDR3 size: 14 residues. The V gene's germline CDR1 is WNHNN and CDR2 SYGVQD (reference sequence). For the CDR3, the DNA is TGCGCCAGCAGCCGTGGACAGGGCTACAATGAGCAGTTCTTC. Its protein product is CASSRGQGYNEQFF.

The chain links TRBV28 to TRBJ1-2; D is unclear. Germline CDR1 MDHEN, CDR2 SYDVKM. The CDR3 extends over 11 amino acids. The V gene lost 4 bases and the J gene lost 2 bases, with 2 bases spanning the gap. The CDR3 here is CASSSNYGYTF. DNA for the CDR3: TGTGCCAGCAGTTCGAACTATGGCTACACCTTC.

The V and J genes are TRBV9 and TRBJ2-3; D is unclear. The CDR3 is 15 amino acids. Germline CDR1 is SGDLS and CDR2 is YYNGEE. V gave up 3 bases and J gave up 1 base, with 12 bases separating them. CDR3 sequence: CASSANSPGTDTQYF. The CDR3 nucleotides are TGTGCCAGCAGCGCCAATAGTCCTGGCACAGATACGCAGTATTTT.

V gene TRBV2 combines with J gene TRBJ2-3, with 8 bases that match TRBD2. The CDR3 is made up of 14 amino acids. In germline, CDR1 is SNHLY, CDR2 FYNNEI. Trimming removed 9 bases from V and 0 bases from J; junction bases left unmatched: 5. CDR3 bases: TGTGCCAGTCGTAGCGGGGCTAGCACAGATACGCAGTATTTT. The encoded protein is CASRSGASTDTQYF.

The J gene is TRBJ2-2, the V gene TRBV19; no clear D gene. The CDR3 spans 16 residues. V was cut by 3 bases and J by 0 bases, with 11 bases left in between. Germline V gives CDR1 LNHDA, CDR2 SQIVND (reference sequence). DNA for the CDR3: TGTGCCAGTAGTATCTGGAGAGGATCGAACACCGGGGAGCTGTTTTTT. Translation: CASSIWRGSNTGELFF.

The V call is TRBV11-2, the J call TRBJ1-1; D unclear. This CDR3 contains 12 residues. Trimming removed 5 bases from V and 10 bases from J, with 14 bases in between. In germline, CDR1 is SGHAT, CDR2 FQNNGV. The CDR3 loop is CASSPSRGVAFF. The CDR3 coding sequence is TGTGCCAGCAGCCCCTCGCGGGGAGTAGCTTTCTTT.